This TCR beta chain emerged from a study of identical twins. Notes on the study in general: Excess sharing by twins proved weaker in beta out-of-frame sequences.

The CDR3 sequence is 15 residues long. V lost 1 base and J lost 5; bases outside the gene matches: 7. Per germline, CDR1 SGHDT and CDR2 YYEEEE. TCRdb called the 5' RACE reads again in MiXCR, with one record for every CDR3 protein. Here the sample spans 690,000 or so distinct CDR3 sequences, roughly 8% being singletons. This clonotype appeared many times. Its target is unknown. This same sample was also part of a study on yellow fever vaccine responses in identical twins. That paper adds: Twins reportedly had a vaccine T cell response that seemed partly convergent, partly personalized.

The genes are TRBV5-6 and TRBJ1-1; 8 nucleotides agree with TRBD1. The source of this sequence is a woman aged 18-30 years in good health. Sequencing was carried out using PBMCs. CDR3 sequence: CASSLRDRRGTEAFF. DNA of the CDR3: TGTGCCAGCAGCTTGAGGGACAGGAGGGGTACTGAAGCTTTCTTT.